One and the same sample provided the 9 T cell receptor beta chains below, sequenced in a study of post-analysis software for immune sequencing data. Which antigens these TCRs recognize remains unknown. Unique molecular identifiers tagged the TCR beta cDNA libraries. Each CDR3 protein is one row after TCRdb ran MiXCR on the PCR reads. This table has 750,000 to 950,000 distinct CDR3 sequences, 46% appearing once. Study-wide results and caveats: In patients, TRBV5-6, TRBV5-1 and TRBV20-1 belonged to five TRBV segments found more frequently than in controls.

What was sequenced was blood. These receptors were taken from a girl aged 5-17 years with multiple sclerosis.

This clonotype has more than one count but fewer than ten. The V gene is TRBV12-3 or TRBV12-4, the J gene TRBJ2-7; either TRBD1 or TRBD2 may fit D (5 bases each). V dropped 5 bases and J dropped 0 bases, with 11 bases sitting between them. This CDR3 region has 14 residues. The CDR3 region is CASSRGTDSYEQYF. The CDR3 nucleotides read TGTGCCAGCAGTCGAGGGACGGACTCCTACGAGCAGTACTTC.

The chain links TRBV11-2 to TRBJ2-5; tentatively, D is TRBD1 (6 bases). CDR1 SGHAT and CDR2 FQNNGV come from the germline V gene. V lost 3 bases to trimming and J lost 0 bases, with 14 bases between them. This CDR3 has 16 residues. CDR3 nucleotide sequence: TGTGCCAGCAGCTTCCGGGCAGGGGCGAACCAAGAGACCCAGTACTTC. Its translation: CASSFRAGANQETQYF.

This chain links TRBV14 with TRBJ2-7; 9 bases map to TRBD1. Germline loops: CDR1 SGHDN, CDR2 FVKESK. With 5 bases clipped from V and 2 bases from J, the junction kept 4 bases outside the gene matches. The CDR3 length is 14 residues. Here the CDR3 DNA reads TGTGCCAGCAGCGCCAGACAGGGGGCCTACGAGCAGTACTTC. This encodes CASSARQGAYEQYF. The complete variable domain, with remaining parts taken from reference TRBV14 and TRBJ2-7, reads EAGVTQFPSHSVIEKGQTVTLRCDPISGHDNLYWYRRVMGKEIKFLLHFVKESKQDESGMPNNRFLAERTGGTYSTLKVQPAELEDSGVYFCASSARQGAYEQYFGPGTRLTVT.

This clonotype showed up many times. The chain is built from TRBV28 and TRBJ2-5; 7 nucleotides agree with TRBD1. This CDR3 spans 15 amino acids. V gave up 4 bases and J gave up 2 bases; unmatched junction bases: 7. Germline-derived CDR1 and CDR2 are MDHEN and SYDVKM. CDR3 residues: CASSSTGQTQETQYF. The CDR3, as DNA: TGTGCCAGCAGTTCGACGGGACAGACACAAGAGACCCAGTACTTC.

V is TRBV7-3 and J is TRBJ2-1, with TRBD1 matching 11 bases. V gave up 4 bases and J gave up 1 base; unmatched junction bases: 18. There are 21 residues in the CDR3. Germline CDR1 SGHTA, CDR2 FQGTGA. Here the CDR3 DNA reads TGTGCCAGCAGCTCTAAGGGTGGACAGGGGGCAAGCGGGATTTCCTACAATGAGCAGTTCTTC. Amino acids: CASSSKGGQGASGISYNEQFF.

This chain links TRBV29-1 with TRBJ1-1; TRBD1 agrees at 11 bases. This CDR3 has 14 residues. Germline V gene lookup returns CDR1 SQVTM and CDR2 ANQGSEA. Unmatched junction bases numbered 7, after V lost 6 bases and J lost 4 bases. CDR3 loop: CSVPFGTGGTEAFF. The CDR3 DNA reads TGCAGCGTCCCCTTTGGGACAGGGGGCACTGAAGCTTTCTTT. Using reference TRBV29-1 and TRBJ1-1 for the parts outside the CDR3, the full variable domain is SAVISQKPSRDICQRGTSLTIQCQVDSQVTMMFWYRQQPGQSLTLIATANQGSEATYESGFVIDKFPISRPNLTFSTLTVSNMSPEDSSIYLCSVPFGTGGTEAFFGQGTRLTVV.

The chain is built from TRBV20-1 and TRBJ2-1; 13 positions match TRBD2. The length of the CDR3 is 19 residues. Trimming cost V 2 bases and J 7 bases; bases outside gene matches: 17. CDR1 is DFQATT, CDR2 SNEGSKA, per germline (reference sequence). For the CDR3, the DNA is TGCAGTGCTAGACCCCCTGGACTAGCGGGAGCCCTAAATGTGAATGAGCAGTTCTTC. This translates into CSARPPGLAGALNVNEQFF.

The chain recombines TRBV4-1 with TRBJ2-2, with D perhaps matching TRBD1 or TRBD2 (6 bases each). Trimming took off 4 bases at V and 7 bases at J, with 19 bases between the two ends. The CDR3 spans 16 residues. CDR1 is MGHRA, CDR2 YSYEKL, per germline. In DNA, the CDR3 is TGCGCCAGCAGCCCGGATCCGGGGGCGGAGGGCGGGGAGCTGTTTTTT. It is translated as CASSPDPGAEGGELFF.

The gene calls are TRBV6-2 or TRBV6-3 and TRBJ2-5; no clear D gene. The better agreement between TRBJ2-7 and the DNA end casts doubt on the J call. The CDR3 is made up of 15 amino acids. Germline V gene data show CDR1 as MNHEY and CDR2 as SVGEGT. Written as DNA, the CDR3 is TGTGCCAGCAGTTATAATAGGACCTCCCACTACGAGCAGTACTTC. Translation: CASSYNRTSHYEQYF.